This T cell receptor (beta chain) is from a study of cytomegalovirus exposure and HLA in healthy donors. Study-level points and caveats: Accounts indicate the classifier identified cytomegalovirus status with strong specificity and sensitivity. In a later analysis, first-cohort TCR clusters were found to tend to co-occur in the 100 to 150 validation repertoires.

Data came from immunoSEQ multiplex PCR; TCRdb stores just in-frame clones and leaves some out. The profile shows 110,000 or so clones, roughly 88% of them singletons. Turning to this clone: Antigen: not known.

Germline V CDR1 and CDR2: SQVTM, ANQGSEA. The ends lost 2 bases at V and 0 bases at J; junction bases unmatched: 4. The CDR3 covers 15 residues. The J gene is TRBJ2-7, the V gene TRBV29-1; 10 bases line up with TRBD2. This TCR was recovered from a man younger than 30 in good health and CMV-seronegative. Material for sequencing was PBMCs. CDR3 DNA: TGCAGCGTTGAATTAGCGGGAGGTCACTCCTACGAGCAGTACTTC. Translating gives CSVELAGGHSYEQYF.